The clone carrying this T cell receptor beta chain was seen only once. The sample originates from a study of blood T cell repertoires in COVID-19. As for the study in general: Samples of COVID-19 (acute and convalescent) were obtained from the United States, Italy and Spain. Sample material is recorded as cDNA or gDNA derived from T cells, B-cell-depleted T cells, or PBMCs.

The authors' processing: Reference gene primer amplification yielded estimated nucleated cell counts. Sequencing used immunoSEQ multiplex PCR; TCRdb keeps in-frame clones, though not all of them. V and J calls plus clone size are reproduced from that table; the DNA served to infer D and trimming. This sample yields 300,000 to 350,000 clones, of which approximately 87% are seen a single time; 2.5% to 3.5% belongs to the top ten. Recruited during active infection, patients (from Seattle) were subsequently followed longitudinally. V was trimmed by 5 bases and J by 0 bases, leaving 7 bases between them. CDR3 length equals 13 residues. Germline V gene lookup returns CDR1 SGHRS and CDR2 YFSETQ.

The TCR was taken from a woman aged 30 to 39 with COVID-19, enrolled during active disease. Material: peripheral blood. The chain is built from TRBV5-1 and TRBJ2-3, with D perhaps TRBD1 (6 bases). The CDR3 is CASSGQSTDTQYF. CDR3 coding DNA: TGCGCCAGCAGTGGACAGAGCACAGATACGCAGTATTTT. The variable domain in full, completed from reference TRBV5-1 and TRBJ2-3, reads KAGVTQTPRYLIKTRGQQVTLSCSPISGHRSVSWYQQTPGQGLQFLFEYFSETQRNKGNFPGRFSGRQFSNSRSEMNVSTLELGDSALYLCASSGQSTDTQYFGPGTRLTVL.